The rows below give T cell receptor beta chains drawn from one sample of a study of blood T cell repertoires in COVID-19. Data came from immunoSEQ multiplex PCR; TCRdb stores just in-frame clones and leaves some out. The data contain about 150,000 clones, around 80% of them singletons. What was sequenced was PBMCs or T cells enriched from blood (not recorded which). The receptors come from a woman aged 50 to 65 who had recovered from COVID-19. CDR3s include the opening cysteine and the closing phenylalanine or tryptophan. D genes are given only for firm matches. Only part of the rows carry a size: once, few, many, or a class if the clone is expanded.

>TRBV20-1|TRBJ2-7|-|14|-
CSASSRCFSYEQYF
TGCAGTGCTAGTAGCCGGTGTTTCTCCTACGAGCAGTACTTC
>TRBV5-1|TRBJ2-1|-|14|-
CASSLDSTTNEQFF
TGCGCCAGCAGCTTGGATTCGACTACCAATGAGCAGTTCTTC
>TRBV19|TRBJ1-2|few|15|TRBD1
CASTIRDRANYGYTF
TGTGCCAGTACAATAAGGGACAGGGCTAACTATGGCTACACCTTC
>TRBV7-9|TRBJ1-2|-|14|-
CASRSSAGFYGYTF
TGTGCCAGCCGCAGCTCGGCAGGTTTTTATGGCTACACCTTC
>TRBV5-5|TRBJ1-2|-|15|-
CASSSSYWTLDVYTF
TGTGCCAGCAGCAGTTCCTACTGGACATTAGATGTCTACACCTTC
>TRBV3-1/TRBV3-2|TRBJ1-5|-|14|-
CASSQMSGNQPQHF
TGTGCCAGCAGCCAAATGTCAGGCAATCAGCCCCAGCATTTT
>TRBV7-2|TRBJ2-2|-|16|TRBD1
CASSRLTGGYTGELFF
TGTGCCAGCAGCCGCCTTACAGGGGGCTACACCGGGGAGCTGTTTTTT
>TRBV9|TRBJ2-2|medium-sized|14|-
CASSVVQNTGELFF
TGTGCCAGCAGCGTAGTTCAGAACACCGGGGAGCTGTTTTTT
>TRBV11-3|TRBJ2-2|-|16|-
CASSLGGTTNTGELFF
TGTGCCAGCAGCTTAGGAGGGACAACGAACACCGGGGAGCTGTTTTTT
>TRBV23-1|TRBJ2-3|-|18|-
CASSRSDRTGRGTDTQYF
TGCGCCAGCAGTCGCTCAGACAGAACGGGCAGGGGAACAGATACGCAGTATTTT
>TRBV2|TRBJ1-1|-|14|TRBD1
CASSLQGANTEAFF
TGTGCCAGCAGTCTACAGGGGGCGAACACTGAAGCTTTCTTT
>TRBV11-3|TRBJ2-1|-|13|-
CASSSRSPNEQFF
TGTGCCAGCAGCTCTAGGAGCCCCAATGAGCAGTTCTTC
>TRBV6-5|TRBJ2-3|-|14|-
CASSQKLSTDTQYF
TGTGCCAGCAGTCAAAAACTCAGCACAGATACGCAGTATTTT
>TRBV7-2|TRBJ1-4|-|16|-
CASSFAPGGKREKLFF
TGTGCCAGCAGCTTCGCACCGGGGGGAAAGAGGGAAAAACTGTTTTTT
>TRBV5-1|TRBJ1-6|-|16|TRBD1
CASRGDRGSGNSPLHF
TGCGCCAGCAGGGGAGACAGGGGATCTGGTAATTCACCCCTCCACTTT